One and the same sample provided the 21 T cell receptor beta chains below, sequenced in a study of T cell responses to AZD1222 COVID-19 vaccine. Using immunoSEQ multiplex PCR, the repertoire was profiled, and TCRdb retains in-frame clones only, with some absent. The sample consists of about 140,000 clones, just over 85% of them appearing once. The specimen comprised peripheral blood, sampled 28 days after the second AZD1222 dose. These receptors were obtained from an adult who received the AZD1222 COVID-19 vaccine.

This clone was counted between two and nine times. V usage is TRBV27 and J usage is TRBJ2-1, with 7 bases lining up with TRBD2. The V segment lost 7 bases and the J segment 6 bases; nucleotides outside the gene matches: 12. Germline V lookup: CDR1 MNHEY, CDR2 SMNVEV (reference sequence). The CDR3 covers 15 residues. This CDR3 reads CASKSGGTFVNEQFF. Written as DNA, the CDR3 is TGTGCCAGCAAGTCGGGAGGCACTTTTGTCAATGAGCAGTTCTTC.

This clone appeared a single time. The chain combines TRBV10-3 with TRBJ2-3, with 10 bases fitting TRBD2. CDR1 and CDR2 from the germline V gene are ENHRY and SYGVKD. The CDR3 runs to 17 residues. V shed 3 bases, J shed 2 bases, and the junction held 8 bases outside the gene matches. This chain's CDR3 is CAISDRLAGEFTDTQYF. CDR3 nucleotide sequence: TGTGCCATCAGTGACAGGCTAGCGGGGGAATTCACAGATACGCAGTATTTT.

This clone was seen once. The chain recombines TRBV7-9 with TRBJ1-1; maybe TRBD1 (5 bases). Germline assignment: CDR1 SEHNR and CDR2 FQNEAQ (reference sequence). The CDR3 length is 16 residues. V shed 3 bases and J shed 1 base, with 15 bases lying between them. CDR3 amino acids: CASSFQPGRGNTEAFF. Written as DNA, the CDR3 is TGTGCCAGCAGCTTTCAACCGGGGAGGGGGAACACTGAAGCTTTCTTT.

The genes are TRBV18 and TRBJ1-5; the D gene is possibly TRBD1 (6 bases). The CDR3 extends over 14 amino acids. Deletions cut 5 bases from V and 6 bases from J, with 14 bases between. Germline assignment: CDR1 KGHSH and CDR2 LQKENI. CDR3 sequence: CASSKRGASQPQHF. In DNA, the CDR3 is TGTGCCAGCTCAAAGAGGGGGGCGAGTCAGCCCCAGCATTTT.

This clone showed up just a few times. This chain uses TRBV7-2 with TRBJ2-3, with D perhaps TRBD2 (7 bases). Germline V gene data show CDR1 as SGHTA and CDR2 as FQGNSA. CDR3 size: 15 residues. The V gene lost 5 bases and the J gene lost 1 base, with 13 bases spanning the gap. CDR3 loop: CASSARGGGTDTQYF. The CDR3 bases are TGTGCCAGCAGCGCTAGGGGGGGAGGCACAGATACGCAGTATTTT.

The rearrangement joins TRBV9 to TRBJ2-7, with TRBD2 matching over 13 bases. Germline V gene sequence: CDR1 SGDLS, CDR2 YYNGEE. The trim removed 4 bases at V and 4 bases at J, leaving 8 bases unmatched. The CDR3 contains 16 residues. CDR3 residues: CASSSRTSGSRYEQYF. The CDR3 region has the DNA TGTGCCAGCAGCTCGCGGACTAGCGGGAGCAGATACGAGCAGTACTTC.

A remark on this clone: The same CDR3 can be traced to other DNA sequences in this sample. The rearrangement joins TRBV11-2 to TRBJ1-1; no clear D gene. V lost 3 bases, J lost 3 bases, and 5 bases lay in between. The CDR3 is made up of 12 amino acids. From germline, CDR1 is SGHAT and CDR2 FQNNGV. The CDR3 DNA follows: TGTGCCAGCAGCTTCCTGGACACTGAAGCTTTCTTT. Its translation is CASSFLDTEAFF.

The rearrangement joins TRBV7-8 to TRBJ2-1; the D call may be TRBD1 or TRBD2 (5 bases each). Looked up from germline, CDR1 is SGHVS and CDR2 is FQNEAQ. V shed 1 base and J shed 5 bases, with 15 bases lying between them. The CDR3 runs 16 residues. This chain's CDR3 is CASSLGLGGGNNEQFF. CDR3 nucleotides: TGTGCCAGCAGCTTAGGGCTAGGTGGGGGTAACAATGAGCAGTTCTTC. The complete variable domain, with remaining parts taken from reference TRBV7-8 and TRBJ2-1, reads GAGVSQSPRYKVAKRGQDVALRCDPISGHVSLFWYQQALGQGPEFLTYFQNEAQLDKSGLPSDRFFAERPEGSVSTLKIQRTQQEDSAVYLCASSLGLGGGNNEQFFGPGTRLTVL.

The gene calls are TRBV6-5 and TRBJ1-4; 8 bases are shared with TRBD1. V shed 6 bases and J 3 bases; nucleotides not matched to a gene: 3. Per the germline V gene, CDR1 is MNHEY and CDR2 is SVGAGI. This CDR3 is built from 14 residues. The CDR3 DNA sequence: TGTGCCAGCAGAAAGACAGGGGCTAATGAAAAACTGTTTTTT. Its protein product is CASRKTGANEKLFF.

CDR3 DNA sequence: TGTGCCAGCAGTTACCCCGACGCTGCAACTAATGAAAAACTGTTTTTT. Translation: CASSYPDAATNEKLFF. This chain joins TRBV6-5 and TRBJ1-4; D unresolved. The CDR3 length is 16 residues. CDR1 MNHEY and CDR2 SVGAGI come from the germline V gene. V was clipped by 2 bases and J by 0 bases, with 10 bases between them.

The chain is built from TRBV11-2 and TRBJ1-1; tentatively, D is TRBD1 (6 bases). V shed 4 bases and J shed 4 bases, with 16 bases lying between them. The germline V gene has CDR1 SGHAT and CDR2 FQNNGV. This CDR3 has 15 residues. The CDR3 reads CASSSFVGGGTEAFF. The CDR3 coding sequence is TGTGCCAGCAGCTCCTTTGTGGGAGGGGGCACTGAAGCTTTCTTT.

The chain combines TRBV18 with TRBJ2-5; maybe TRBD2 (6 bases). Germline CDR1 KGHSH, CDR2 LQKENI. Trimming stripped 6 bases from V and 3 bases from J, with 14 bases between. The CDR3 loop spans 14 amino acids. The CDR3 sequence is CASSPNRGKETQYF. The CDR3 DNA reads TGTGCCAGCTCCCCCAACCGGGGGAAAGAGACCCAGTACTTC.

The V gene is TRBV2, the J gene TRBJ2-1; D not resolved. Germline V lookup: CDR1 SNHLY, CDR2 FYNNEI. CDR3 length: 13 residues. Between the trimmed V and J ends, which lost 4 bases and 6 bases, there was a span of 10 bases. CDR3 residues: CASSADVANEQFF. CDR3 in DNA: TGTGCCAGCAGTGCGGACGTAGCCAATGAGCAGTTCTTC.

The chain uses TRBV11-2 and TRBJ1-1, with a weak D call TRBD1 (6 bases). The CDR3 length is 14 residues. V was shortened by 5 bases and J by 0 bases, with 10 bases between the two germline ends. CDR1 and CDR2 from the germline V gene are SGHAT and FQNNGV. CDR3 bases: TGTGCCAGCAGCCCACCAGGGGTGAACACTGAAGCTTTCTTT. This sequence encodes CASSPPGVNTEAFF. Full variable domain (rest looked up from reference TRBV11-2 and TRBJ1-1): EAGVAQSPRYKIIEKRQSVAFWCNPISGHATLYWYQQILGQGPKLLIQFQNNGVVDDSQLPKDRFSAERLKGVDSTLKIQPAKLEDSAVYLCASSPPGVNTEAFFGQGTRLTVV.

The chain employs TRBV19 and TRBJ1-5; D is unresolved. The ends were cut back, 4 bases at V and 2 bases at J, with 9 bases in the middle. The CDR3 covers 14 residues. Germline V gene lookup returns CDR1 LNHDA and CDR2 SQIVND (reference sequence). CDR3 coding DNA: TGTGCCAGTAGTAGGGAGCGGGGCAATCAGCCCCAGCATTTT. Translated, it gives CASSRERGNQPQHF.

The chain couples TRBV28 to TRBJ2-7; the D gene is possibly TRBD1 (6 bases). CDR1 is MDHEN and CDR2 is SYDVKM in the germline V gene. CDR3 length: 14 residues. Between the trimmed V and J ends, which lost 6 bases and 3 bases, there was a span of 15 bases. CDR3 residues: CASRGALGYYEQYF. The DNA of the CDR3 is TGTGCCAGCAGGGGGGCTCTAGGATACTACGAGCAGTACTTC. The full variable domain, in which reference TRBV28 and TRBJ2-7 provide the parts outside the CDR3, is DVKVTQSSRYLVKRTGEKVFLECVQDMDHENMFWYRQDPGLGLRLIYFSYDVKMKEKGDIPEGYSVSREKKERFSLILESASTNQTSMYLCASRGALGYYEQYFGPGTRLTVT.

The J gene is TRBJ1-1, the V gene TRBV19; D is possibly TRBD1 (6 bases). Per germline, CDR1 LNHDA and CDR2 SQIVND (reference sequence). This CDR3 has 15 residues. V lost 7 bases and J 6 bases, leaving 21 bases between the germline ends. For the CDR3, the DNA is TGTGCCAGTAAGCCAGAGGACAGTAAGCGCGCTGAAGCTTTCTTT. It specifies CASKPEDSKRAEAFF. Using reference TRBV19 and TRBJ1-1 for the parts outside the CDR3, the full variable domain is DGGITQSPKYLFRKEGQNVTLSCEQNLNHDAMYWYRQDPGQGLRLIYYSQIVNDFQKGDIAEGYSVSREKKESFPLTVTSAQKNPTAFYLCASKPEDSKRAEAFFGQGTRLTVV.

This sequence joins TRBV10-3 and TRBJ1-1, with TRBD1 matching 9 bases. V gave up 9 bases and J gave up 6 bases; unmatched junction bases: 14. The CDR3 runs to 15 residues. CDR1 ENHRY and CDR2 SYGVKD come from the germline V gene. DNA for the CDR3: TGTGCCATTACTACGCCGGGACAGGGTATCGCTGAAGCTTTCTTT. It specifies CAITTPGQGIAEAFF.

V gene TRBV5-6 combines with J gene TRBJ1-6; D perhaps matches TRBD1 (6 bases). The CDR3 totals 14 residues. The germline V and J ends were trimmed by 3 bases and 5 bases, with 9 bases remaining between them. CDR1 is SGHDT, CDR2 YYEEEE, per germline. The CDR3 loop reads CASSSTGNNSPLHF. CDR3 DNA: TGTGCCAGCAGCTCTACAGGGAATAATTCACCCCTCCACTTT.

The chain links TRBV15 to TRBJ1-1; no firm D call. Germline values: CDR1 LNHNV, CDR2 YYDKDF (reference sequence). V shed 3 bases and J shed 3 bases, with 11 bases lying between them. The CDR3 loop spans 14 amino acids. The CDR3 spells CATSSGVKDTEAFF. The CDR3 bases are TGTGCCACCAGCAGTGGCGTGAAGGACACTGAAGCTTTCTTT. Together with reference TRBV15 and TRBJ1-1, the CDR3 gives the full variable domain: DAMVIQNPRYQVTQFGKPVTLSCSQTLNHNVMYWYQQKSSQAPKLLFHYYDKDFNNEADTPDNFQSRRPNTSFCFLDIRSPGLGDTAMYLCATSSGVKDTEAFFGQGTRLTVV.

This clone has a single count. The chain joins TRBV6-5 to TRBJ2-1; tentative D call: TRBD2 (6 bases). This CDR3 is built from 13 residues. The germline V gene has CDR1 MNHEY and CDR2 SVGAGI. The V gene lost 7 bases and the J gene lost 4 bases, with 11 bases spanning the gap. CDR3 region: CASIKEGYNEQFF. In DNA, the CDR3 is TGTGCCAGCATCAAGGAGGGGTACAATGAGCAGTTCTTC.